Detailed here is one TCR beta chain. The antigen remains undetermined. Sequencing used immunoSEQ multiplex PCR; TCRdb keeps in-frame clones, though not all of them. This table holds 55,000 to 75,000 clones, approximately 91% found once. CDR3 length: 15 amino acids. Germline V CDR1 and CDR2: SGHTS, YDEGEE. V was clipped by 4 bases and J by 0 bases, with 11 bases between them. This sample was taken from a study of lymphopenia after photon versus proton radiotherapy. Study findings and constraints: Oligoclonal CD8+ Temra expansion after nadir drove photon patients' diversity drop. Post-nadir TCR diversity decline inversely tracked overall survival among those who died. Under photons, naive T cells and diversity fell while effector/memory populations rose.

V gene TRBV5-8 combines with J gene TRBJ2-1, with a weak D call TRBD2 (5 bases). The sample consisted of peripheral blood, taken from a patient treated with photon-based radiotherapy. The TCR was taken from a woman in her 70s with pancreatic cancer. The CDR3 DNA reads TGTGCCAGCAGCCGTGGACTCATCTCCTACAATGAGCAGTTCTTC. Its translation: CASSRGLISYNEQFF.